This is a list of T cell receptor beta chains from one sample in a study of T cell repertoires in cytomegalovirus infection. No antigen has been identified for these receptors. TCRdb used MiXCR to reprocess the reads, holding one entry per CDR3 protein. This table holds roughly 990,000 distinct CDR3 sequences, roughly a third found once. The sequences come from cultured CD8+ T cells from PBMCs, collected from culture after CMV antigen stimulation. The receptors originated from a human donor in good health (CMV status not recorded). Some clones in this sample may be carry-over from other donors' samples. Both conserved end residues are part of each CDR3. Fields, in order: D gene, V gene, clone size, J gene, CDR3 DNA, CDR3 protein. A D gene is named only where the DNA matches it firmly. The size entry is marked missing in some rows and otherwise reads once, few, many or a size class.

d_call: -; v_call: TRBV19; clone_size: -; j_call: TRBJ1-1; cdr3_nt: TGTGCCAGTAGTATCCGGCCCCCAAACCATTCGGGGACTGAAGCTTTCTTT; cdr3_aa: CASSIRPPNHSGTEAFF
d_call: TRBD1; v_call: TRBV5-3; clone_size: once; j_call: TRBJ1-4; cdr3_nt: TGTGCCAGCAGCTTCTACAGGGGTCAGGAAAAACTGTTTTTT; cdr3_aa: CASSFYRGQEKLFF
d_call: -; v_call: TRBV5-1; clone_size: -; j_call: TRBJ1-6; cdr3_nt: TGCGCCAGCAGCTTGTACGTCCTCGAGGACGGTTCACCCCTCCACTTT; cdr3_aa: CASSLYVLEDGSPLHF
d_call: -; v_call: TRBV10-3; clone_size: -; j_call: TRBJ2-5; cdr3_nt: TGTGCCATCAGTGTTCAGAGTGCCGGGGAGACCCAGTACTTC; cdr3_aa: CAISVQSAGETQYF
d_call: -; v_call: TRBV7-4; clone_size: few; j_call: TRBJ2-1; cdr3_nt: TGTGCCAGCAGCTTAGGGACCATAAACCCTAGATACAATGAGCAGTTCTTC; cdr3_aa: CASSLGTINPRYNEQFF
d_call: -; v_call: TRBV28; clone_size: -; j_call: TRBJ1-5; cdr3_nt: TGTGCCAGCAGTTTAGGGCTCCCGGCAGGGAATCAGCCCCAGCATTTT; cdr3_aa: CASSLGLPAGNQPQHF
d_call: -; v_call: TRBV7-2; clone_size: many; j_call: TRBJ1-1; cdr3_nt: TGTGCCAGCAGCTTACCTCGGGGCCAGTACACTGAAGCTTTCTTT; cdr3_aa: CASSLPRGQYTEAFF
d_call: TRBD1; v_call: TRBV5-1; clone_size: -; j_call: TRBJ2-3; cdr3_nt: TGCGCCAGCAGACTTGGGTGGGGACAGAGCACAGATACGCAGTATTTT; cdr3_aa: CASRLGWGQSTDTQYF
d_call: TRBD2; v_call: TRBV27; clone_size: -; j_call: TRBJ2-3; cdr3_nt: TGTGCCAGCAGGGGCGGACTAGCGGCCTGGGGCACAGATACGCAGTATTTT; cdr3_aa: CASRGGLAAWGTDTQYF
d_call: -; v_call: TRBV7-6; clone_size: many; j_call: TRBJ2-3; cdr3_nt: TGTGCCAGCAGCTTAGCCGGGGCAGGACCAGATACGCAGTATTTT; cdr3_aa: CASSLAGAGPDTQYF
d_call: -; v_call: TRBV4-1; clone_size: few; j_call: TRBJ2-1; cdr3_nt: TGCGCCAGCAGCCAACTTACAGGGGGGGACTACAATGAGCAGTTCTTC; cdr3_aa: CASSQLTGGDYNEQFF
d_call: TRBD1; v_call: TRBV19; clone_size: -; j_call: TRBJ2-7; cdr3_nt: TGTGCCAGTAGTCTGCAGGGGGCCGCCTACGAGCAGTACTTC; cdr3_aa: CASSLQGAAYEQYF
d_call: TRBD2; v_call: TRBV27; clone_size: -; j_call: TRBJ2-1; cdr3_nt: TGTGCCAGCGTTTTTGCGGGGGGGCCGGGCTACAATGAGCAGTTCTTC; cdr3_aa: CASVFAGGPGYNEQFF
d_call: -; v_call: TRBV19; clone_size: -; j_call: TRBJ2-3; cdr3_nt: TGTGCCAGTCGGGCGTTCCCGTCTAGCACAGATACGCAGTATTTT; cdr3_aa: CASRAFPSSTDTQYF
d_call: -; v_call: TRBV7-8; clone_size: many; j_call: TRBJ2-2; cdr3_nt: TGTGCCAGCACCTTCAACACCGGGGAGCTGTTTTTT; cdr3_aa: CASTFNTGELFF
d_call: -; v_call: TRBV7-2; clone_size: many; j_call: TRBJ2-2; cdr3_nt: TGTGCCAGCAGCGCCGTACTAGGGGAGCTGTTTTTT; cdr3_aa: CASSAVLGELFF
d_call: -; v_call: TRBV27; clone_size: -; j_call: TRBJ1-5; cdr3_nt: TGTGCCAGCAGTTTATTGGTGGGGAATCAGCCCCAGCATTTT; cdr3_aa: CASSLLVGNQPQHF
d_call: TRBD1; v_call: TRBV27; clone_size: -; j_call: TRBJ1-1; cdr3_nt: TGTGCCAGCAGTTTATCCGCAGGGGGCATCACTGAAGCTTTCTTT; cdr3_aa: CASSLSAGGITEAFF
d_call: TRBD1; v_call: TRBV28; clone_size: -; j_call: TRBJ2-3; cdr3_nt: TGTGCCAGCAGTCCCCCAAGGGACAGGGTCCCAGATACGCAGTATTTT; cdr3_aa: CASSPPRDRVPDTQYF
d_call: -; v_call: TRBV7-9; clone_size: -; j_call: TRBJ2-4; cdr3_nt: TGTGCCTGCAGCTTAGACGGGTTAGCCAAAAACATTCAGTACTTC; cdr3_aa: CACSLDGLAKNIQYF
d_call: -; v_call: TRBV12-3/TRBV12-4; clone_size: few; j_call: TRBJ1-1; cdr3_nt: TGTGCCAGCAGTTTTGGCTTCTTGGGGGCCCGAAACACTGAAGCTTTCTTT; cdr3_aa: CASSFGFLGARNTEAFF
d_call: -; v_call: TRBV11-2; clone_size: -; j_call: TRBJ2-3; cdr3_nt: TGTGCCAGCAGCCCCCCGGGGGCAGGGTCGTGGGATACGCAGTATTTT; cdr3_aa: CASSPPGAGSWDTQYF
d_call: -; v_call: TRBV7-6; clone_size: many; j_call: TRBJ2-5; cdr3_nt: TGTGCCAGCAGCTTAGTTCTGGTTCAGGGGCTTAGGGAGACCCAGTACTTC; cdr3_aa: CASSLVLVQGLRETQYF
d_call: TRBD1; v_call: TRBV10-3; clone_size: once; j_call: TRBJ1-1; cdr3_nt: TGTGCCATCAGTGTTTCGACGAGGAGGACAGGTAGGGACACTGAAGCTTTCTTT; cdr3_aa: CAISVSTRRTGRDTEAFF
d_call: -; v_call: TRBV12-5; clone_size: few; j_call: TRBJ1-1; cdr3_nt: TGTGCTAGTGGAATACCGACGGAAAGGGCTTTCTTT; cdr3_aa: CASGIPTERAFF
d_call: TRBD2; v_call: TRBV5-1; clone_size: few; j_call: TRBJ2-2; cdr3_nt: TGCGCCAGCAGCCCGGGACTAGCGGGGGCGTTTGGCACCGGGGAGCTGTTTTTT; cdr3_aa: CASSPGLAGAFGTGELFF
d_call: -; v_call: TRBV20-1; clone_size: -; j_call: TRBJ2-1; cdr3_nt: TGCAGTGCTAGCGGACTACTCTACAATGAGCAGTTCTTC; cdr3_aa: CSASGLLYNEQFF
d_call: -; v_call: TRBV29-1; clone_size: -; j_call: TRBJ1-1; cdr3_nt: TGCAGCGGTTCTACTAACAGGCTCACTGAAGCTTTCTTT; cdr3_aa: CSGSTNRLTEAFF
d_call: -; v_call: TRBV7-2; clone_size: many; j_call: TRBJ2-1; cdr3_nt: TGTGCCAGCAGCGACCCCTACAATGAGCAGTTCTTC; cdr3_aa: CASSDPYNEQFF
d_call: -; v_call: TRBV4-1; clone_size: -; j_call: TRBJ2-3; cdr3_nt: TGTGCCAGCAGCTCTCCAGGACGGATAGATACGCAGTATTTT; cdr3_aa: CASSSPGRIDTQYF
d_call: -; v_call: TRBV6-2/TRBV6-3; clone_size: many; j_call: TRBJ2-1; cdr3_nt: TGTGCCAGCAGTTATTTAGGGACCCTCGGTGAGCAGTTCTTC; cdr3_aa: CASSYLGTLGEQFF
d_call: -; v_call: TRBV5-5; clone_size: -; j_call: TRBJ1-1; cdr3_nt: TGTGCCAGCAGCTTGAGGGACCGGGTGAACACTGAAGCTTTCTTT; cdr3_aa: CASSLRDRVNTEAFF
d_call: TRBD1; v_call: TRBV7-3; clone_size: -; j_call: TRBJ2-3; cdr3_nt: TGTGCCAGCAGCTGGGGACAGCCTAGCACAGATACGCAGTATTTT; cdr3_aa: CASSWGQPSTDTQYF
d_call: -; v_call: TRBV20-1; clone_size: -; j_call: TRBJ2-7; cdr3_nt: TGCAGTGCCCCGGGGAGCTCCTACGAGCAGTACTTC; cdr3_aa: CSAPGSSYEQYF
d_call: TRBD2; v_call: TRBV4-1; clone_size: few; j_call: TRBJ2-1; cdr3_nt: TGCGCCAGCAGCCACATCCGGGGGGGCCGTAACGGTGAGCAGTTCTTC; cdr3_aa: CASSHIRGGRNGEQFF
d_call: -; v_call: TRBV6-5; clone_size: -; j_call: TRBJ1-1; cdr3_nt: TGTGCCAGCAGTTATTACTCGAACACTGAAGCTTTCTTT; cdr3_aa: CASSYYSNTEAFF
d_call: TRBD2; v_call: TRBV6-2/TRBV6-3; clone_size: -; j_call: TRBJ2-7; cdr3_nt: TGTGCCAGCAGACCTAGCGGGGGGGCAGAGGAGCAGTACTTC; cdr3_aa: CASRPSGGAEEQYF
d_call: -; v_call: TRBV24-1; clone_size: few; j_call: TRBJ2-1; cdr3_nt: TGTGCCACCAGTGGGGGGTCGGCCAGGGACAATGAGCAGTTCTTC; cdr3_aa: CATSGGSARDNEQFF
d_call: TRBD1; v_call: TRBV5-6; clone_size: -; j_call: TRBJ1-1; cdr3_nt: TGTGCCAGCAGCGAGGGACAGCCGAACACTGAAGCTTTCTTT; cdr3_aa: CASSEGQPNTEAFF
d_call: TRBD1; v_call: TRBV24-1; clone_size: few; j_call: TRBJ2-1; cdr3_nt: TGTGCCACCAGTGATTTCCAGGGGGAAGGTGAGCAGTTCTTC; cdr3_aa: CATSDFQGEGEQFF
d_call: TRBD1; v_call: TRBV5-1; clone_size: -; j_call: TRBJ2-2; cdr3_nt: TGCGCCAGCAGCTCCTACACCGGGACAGGGGATGAGAACACCGGGGAGCTGTTTTTT; cdr3_aa: CASSSYTGTGDENTGELFF
d_call: TRBD1; v_call: TRBV3-1; clone_size: -; j_call: TRBJ2-2; cdr3_nt: TGTGCCAGCAGCCAGATACAGGGGGAGGACACCGGGGAGCTGTTTTTT; cdr3_aa: CASSQIQGEDTGELFF
d_call: -; v_call: TRBV27; clone_size: few; j_call: TRBJ2-1; cdr3_nt: TGTGCCAGCAGTCCACAGGTTTACAATGAGCAGTTCTTC; cdr3_aa: CASSPQVYNEQFF
d_call: -; v_call: TRBV7-3; clone_size: -; j_call: TRBJ2-3; cdr3_nt: TGTGCCAGCAGCCAAGGTTTTTCGGATACGCAGTATTTT; cdr3_aa: CASSQGFSDTQYF
d_call: -; v_call: TRBV7-8; clone_size: -; j_call: TRBJ1-2; cdr3_nt: TGTGCCAGCAGCTTAGATCTTGAACAGCTTAATGGCTACACCTTC; cdr3_aa: CASSLDLEQLNGYTF
d_call: TRBD1; v_call: TRBV18; clone_size: -; j_call: TRBJ1-1; cdr3_nt: TGTGCCAGCTCACCGGGACAGGCGGGGTACACTGAAGCTTTCTTT; cdr3_aa: CASSPGQAGYTEAFF
d_call: TRBD2; v_call: TRBV12-3/TRBV12-4; clone_size: -; j_call: TRBJ2-1; cdr3_nt: TGTGCCAGCAGCCCCCTACGCGGGGGGGCCAGTGAGCAGTTCTTC; cdr3_aa: CASSPLRGGASEQFF
d_call: TRBD2; v_call: TRBV9; clone_size: few; j_call: TRBJ2-5; cdr3_nt: TGTGCCAGCAGCGTTGTAGCGGGCTTGCAAGAGACCCAGTACTTC; cdr3_aa: CASSVVAGLQETQYF
d_call: TRBD2; v_call: TRBV7-6; clone_size: -; j_call: TRBJ2-1; cdr3_nt: TGTGCCAGCAGCTCTGAGACTAGCGGGCAGGTGTCCTACAATGAGCAGTTCTTC; cdr3_aa: CASSSETSGQVSYNEQFF
d_call: -; v_call: TRBV4-1; clone_size: few; j_call: TRBJ1-1; cdr3_nt: TGCGCCATCGGACCCGAAGGGGGGACTGAAGCTTTCTTT; cdr3_aa: CAIGPEGGTEAFF
d_call: -; v_call: TRBV5-4; clone_size: -; j_call: TRBJ2-1; cdr3_nt: TGTGCCAGCAGTACCCTACAGGAAACCTACAATGAGCAGTTCTTC; cdr3_aa: CASSTLQETYNEQFF
d_call: -; v_call: TRBV6-1; clone_size: -; j_call: TRBJ2-2; cdr3_nt: TGTGCCAGCAGTGCGTTCAGGAAACCCGGGGAGCTGTTTTTT; cdr3_aa: CASSAFRKPGELFF